Shown below are 11 T cell receptor beta chains from a single sample sequenced in a study of regulatory T cells in long-lasting Graves disease. Regarding time point: newly diagnosed GD, antithyroid drugs for less than 3 months. PBMCs were the source of the RNA used for TCR sequencing. Libraries of TCR beta came from iRepertoire HTBI primers plus Arm-PCR of CDR3 regions. TCRdb analysed the multiplex PCR reads with MiXCR anew, one entry per CDR3 protein. The sample records hundreds of thousands of distinct CDR3 sequences, about 13% being singletons. These data were likewise used in another study, on T cells in Graves' hyperthyroidism and ophthalmopathy.

Specimen: peripheral blood mononuclear cells (PBMCs), collected at new diagnosis, from a patient treated with antithyroid drugs. The source is a man aged 25 to 40 with Graves disease.

The table lists this clonotype with many counts. This chain uses TRBV19 with TRBJ1-5, with D unclear. Trimming removed 3 bases from V and 0 bases from J, with 9 bases in between. CDR1 is LNHDA and CDR2 is SQIVND in the germline V gene (reference sequence). This CDR3 is built from 15 residues. The CDR3 protein is CASSMGGNSNQPQHF. CDR3 coding DNA: TGTGCCAGTAGTATGGGTGGTAATAGCAATCAGCCCCAGCATTTT.

This clonotype was seen ten or more times. This chain joins TRBV19 and TRBJ2-1, with 7 bases matching TRBD1. The CDR3 totals 14 residues. Germline CDR1 reads LNHDA; CDR2 reads SQIVND (reference sequence). J lost 6 bases, V lost 7 bases, and 9 bases had no gene match. The DNA for the CDR3 is TGTGCCAGTAACATAGGGACAGACCTCAATGAGCAGTTCTTC. Its protein is CASNIGTDLNEQFF.

Many counts were recorded for this clonotype. The V gene is TRBV20-1, the J gene TRBJ2-5, with unresolved D. V was trimmed by 5 bases and J by 5 bases, leaving 12 bases between them. The CDR3 loop spans 12 amino acids. Germline CDR1 DFQATT, CDR2 SNEGSKA (reference sequence). The CDR3 DNA reads TGCAGTGCTGAGCAGCCGGTGGAGACCCAGTACTTC. Encoded protein: CSAEQPVETQYF.

This clonotype was seen repeatedly, ten times or more. V gene TRBV14 combines with J gene TRBJ2-1; 8 positions agree with TRBD2. Germline trimming cut 5 bases from V and 11 bases from J; bases unmatched to any gene: 2. CDR1 and CDR2 (germline): SGHDN, FVKESK. The CDR3 length is 11 residues. The CDR3 DNA follows: TGTGCCAGCAGCTCGGGAGGGCAGCAGTTCTTC. Translation gives CASSSGGQQFF.

This clonotype appeared many times. The chain links TRBV20-1 to TRBJ2-7; 10 bases are shared with TRBD1. The CDR3 is 14 amino acids. V shed 3 bases, J shed 3 bases, and the junction held 5 bases outside the gene matches. Germline-derived CDR1 and CDR2 are DFQATT and SNEGSKA (reference sequence). CDR3 sequence reads: CSASSGTGVYEQYF. The CDR3, as DNA: TGCAGTGCTAGTTCCGGGACAGGGGTCTACGAGCAGTACTTC.

This clonotype appeared many times. This chain joins TRBV2 and TRBJ1-5, with a possible D match to TRBD1 (5 bases). Germline CDR1 SNHLY, CDR2 FYNNEI. V was clipped by 1 base and J by 5 bases, with 15 bases between them. The CDR3 is 16 amino acids. In DNA form, the CDR3 reads TGTGCCAGCAGTGAAGTGGGCAGGGATCGTGATCAGCCCCAGCATTTT. Amino acid sequence: CASSEVGRDRDQPQHF.

This chain links TRBV29-1 with TRBJ1-5; 7 bases fit TRBD1. Trimming at V came to 8 bases and at J to 2 bases, leaving 9 bases not matched to a gene. Germline lookup yields CDR1 SQVTM and CDR2 ANQGSEA. The CDR3 spans 14 residues. Here the CDR3 DNA reads TGCAGCACCGGGGAGGGGACAGGCAATCAGCCCCAGCATTTT. This encodes CSTGEGTGNQPQHF.

As for this clonotype: A far bigger clonotype differs at one base, so this is likely a read error. In nucleotides, the CDR3 is TGTGCCAGCAGCGCCGTAGCGGTTCACCAAGAGACCCAGTACTTC. This gives the protein CASSAVAVHQETQYF. V gene TRBV7-8 combines with J gene TRBJ2-7; D might be TRBD2 (6 bases). The DNA end is a closer match to TRBJ2-5, so the J assignment may be wrong. CDR1 and CDR2 from the germline V gene are SGHVS and FQNEAQ. The CDR3 is 15 residues long.

This clonotype was detected a few times. The junction departs from germline at one end; a sequencing error may be responsible. The V call is TRBV6-9, the J call TRBJ2-7, with D perhaps being TRBD1 or TRBD2 (5 bases each). CDR3 length equals 15 residues. Per the germline V gene, CDR1 is MNHGY and CDR2 is SVAAGI. As DNA, the CDR3 is TGTGCCGGCAGTTATAATCCGGGACCCGCCTACGAGCAGTACTTC. Amino acid sequence: CAGSYNPGPAYEQYF.

This clonotype has a count of ten or more. The CDR3 is CASSLRDLHNEQFF. In nucleotides, the CDR3 is TGTGCCAGCAGTCTCCGGGACCTTCACAATGAGCAGTTCTTC. The chain employs TRBV27 and TRBJ2-1; D tentatively reads TRBD1 or TRBD2 (5 bases each). The CDR3 extends over 14 amino acids. Trimming removed 5 bases from V and 5 bases from J, with 13 bases in between. The germline V gene encodes CDR1 MNHEY and CDR2 SMNVEV (reference sequence).

This clonotype was picked up one time. This clone may be a read error of a much larger clone one base away. This chain joins TRBV7-9 and TRBJ2-1, with D unresolved. Germline V gene sequence: CDR1 SEHNR, CDR2 FQNEAQ (reference sequence). The CDR3 sequence is 13 residues long. Trimming cost V 4 bases and J 8 bases, with 12 bases left between them. The CDR3 coding sequence is TGTGCCAGCAGCTCAGGTGTAGTGTATGAGCAGTTCTTC. Encoded protein: CASSSGVVYEQFF.